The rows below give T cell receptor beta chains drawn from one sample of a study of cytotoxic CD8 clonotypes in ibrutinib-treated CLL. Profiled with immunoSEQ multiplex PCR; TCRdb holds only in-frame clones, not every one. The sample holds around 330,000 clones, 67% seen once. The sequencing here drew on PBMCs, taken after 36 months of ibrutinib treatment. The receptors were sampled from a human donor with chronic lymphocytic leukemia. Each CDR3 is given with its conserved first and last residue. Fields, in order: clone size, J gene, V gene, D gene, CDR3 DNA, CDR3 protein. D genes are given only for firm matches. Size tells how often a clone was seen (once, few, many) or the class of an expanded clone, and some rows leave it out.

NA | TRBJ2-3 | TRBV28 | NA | TGTGCCAGCAGTTTTGGCGGGGATACGCAGTATTTT | CASSFGGDTQYF
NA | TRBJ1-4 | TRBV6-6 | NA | TGTGCCAGCAGTACAACGTGGGGTGAAAAACTGTTTTTT | CASSTTWGEKLFF
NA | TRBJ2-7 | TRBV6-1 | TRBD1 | TGTGCCAGCAGCAGAGGGACAGGAATCTCCTACGAGCAGTACTTC | CASSRGTGISYEQYF
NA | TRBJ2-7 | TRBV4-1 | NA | TGCGCCAGCAGCCTCACCCACGGCGGCGGGATCTACGAGCAGTACTTC | CASSLTHGGGIYEQYF
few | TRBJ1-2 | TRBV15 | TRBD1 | TGTGCCACCAGCAGAGATTGGAGGGACAGCTATGGCTACACCTTC | CATSRDWRDSYGYTF
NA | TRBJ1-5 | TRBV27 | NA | TGTGCCAGCCGCCCTCACGGGGGCGGTGAGCCCCAGCATTTT | CASRPHGGGEPQHF
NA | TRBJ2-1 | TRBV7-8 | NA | TGTGCCAGCAGCTTATTAGTTGGGGGGAAGGATGAGCAGTTCTTC | CASSLLVGGKDEQFF
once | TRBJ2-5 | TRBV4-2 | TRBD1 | TGTGCCAGCAGCCTAGAGGGGGCAGCGGAGACCCAGTACTTC | CASSLEGAAETQYF
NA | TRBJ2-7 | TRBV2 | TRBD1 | TGTGCCAGCAGGACTCTACAGGGGATGGACGAGCAGTACTTC | CASRTLQGMDEQYF
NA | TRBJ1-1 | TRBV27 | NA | TGTGCCAGCCGCGGAATCCAGGGGAACACTGAAGCTTTCTTT | CASRGIQGNTEAFF
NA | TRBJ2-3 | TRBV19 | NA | TGTGCCAGTAGTGTGACACCGACTAGCACAGATACGCAGTATTTT | CASSVTPTSTDTQYF
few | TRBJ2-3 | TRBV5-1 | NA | TGCGCCAGCAGCTCCAGGGGTCTACTCACAGATACGCAGTATTTT | CASSSRGLLTDTQYF
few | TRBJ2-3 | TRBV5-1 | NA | TGCGCCAGCAGTGTGGGGTCCACAGATACGCAGTATTTT | CASSVGSTDTQYF
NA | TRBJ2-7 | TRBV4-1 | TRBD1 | TGCGCCAGCAGCCAAGGATTATATAGGGGACAGGGGGCTGGGGAGCAGTACTTC | CASSQGLYRGQGAGEQYF
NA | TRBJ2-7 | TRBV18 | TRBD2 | TGTGCCAGCTCACCACGGCGGGGGGATAACGAGCAGTACTTC | CASSPRRGDNEQYF
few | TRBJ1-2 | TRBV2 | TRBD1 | TGTGCCAGCAGCGGACAGGGTAGGAACTATGGCTACACCTTC | CASSGQGRNYGYTF
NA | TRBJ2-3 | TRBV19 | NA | TGTGCCAGTAGTACCAGAGCCAGGAACACAGATACGCAGTATTTT | CASSTRARNTDTQYF
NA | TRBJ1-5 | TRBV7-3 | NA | TGTGCCAGCAGTTTGTGGGAAAATCAGCCCCAGCATTTT | CASSLWENQPQHF
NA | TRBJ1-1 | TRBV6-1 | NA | TGTGCCAGCTGGGAATACACTGAAGCTTTCTTT | CASWEYTEAFF
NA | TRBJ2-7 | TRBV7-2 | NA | TGTGCCAGCAGCTTAGAGTGGGGTAACTCCTACGAGCAGTACTTC | CASSLEWGNSYEQYF
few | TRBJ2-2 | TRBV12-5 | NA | TGTGCTAGTGGTTCACAGGCCAGAGGTACCGGGGAGCTGTTTTTT | CASGSQARGTGELFF
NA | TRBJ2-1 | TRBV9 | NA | TGTGCCAGCAGCCCCCCCGGGAGTGGGTACAATGAGCAGTTCTTC | CASSPPGSGYNEQFF
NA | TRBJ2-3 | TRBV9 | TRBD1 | TGTGCCAGCAGCGTAGGTCGTCGGGACAGGGTCACAGATACGCAGTATTTT | CASSVGRRDRVTDTQYF
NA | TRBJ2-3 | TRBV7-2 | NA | TGTGCCAGCAGCTTAAGAGGGACCGGGGATACGCAGTATTTT | CASSLRGTGDTQYF
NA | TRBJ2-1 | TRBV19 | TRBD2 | TGTGCCAGTAGTCCGGGACTAGCGGGAGTCAATGAGCAGTTCTTC | CASSPGLAGVNEQFF
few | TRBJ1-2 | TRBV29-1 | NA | TGCAGCGTCGAACAGGGAGGCCTCTATGGCTACACCTTC | CSVEQGGLYGYTF
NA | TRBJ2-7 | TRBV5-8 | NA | TGTGCCAGCAGCTTCGGTAGGAGAGACGAGCAGTACTTC | CASSFGRRDEQYF
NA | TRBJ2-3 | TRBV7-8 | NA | TGTGCCAGCAGCTTAGTGCAGTCGGGTACGCAGTATTTT | CASSLVQSGTQYF
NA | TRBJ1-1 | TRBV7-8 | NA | TGTGCCAGCAGCCCCCGGGAGCAAGTGCACACTGAAGCTTTCTTT | CASSPREQVHTEAFF
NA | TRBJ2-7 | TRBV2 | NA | TGTGCCAGCAGTGTCTTACCGAACTACGAGCAGTACTTC | CASSVLPNYEQYF
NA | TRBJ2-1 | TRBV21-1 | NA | TGTGCCAGCAGCGGGCCACCCGCGACCTACAATGAGCAGTTCTTC | CASSGPPATYNEQFF
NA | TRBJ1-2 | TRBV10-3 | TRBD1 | TGTGCCATCAGTGAGTCGGGACAGGAAGCCATCTATGGCTACACCTTC | CAISESGQEAIYGYTF